Sequencing of this T cell receptor (beta chain) was carried out in a study of blood T cells in healthy people across ages. Study-wide results and caveats: Across samples, TCR beta diversity tracked strongly with naive T cell percentage.

CDR1 is DFQATT and CDR2 is SNEGSKA in the germline V gene (reference sequence). The CDR3 extends over 14 amino acids. V was shortened by 1 base and J by 2 bases, with 12 bases between the two germline ends. The use of a sample-barcoded 5' primer and a J-beta primer mix characterized a second PCR of about 7 to 12 cycles. A tag from a template-switch adaptor with 12 random nucleotides marked each cDNA molecule. TCRdb called the 5' RACE reads again in MiXCR, with one record for every CDR3 protein. This sample carries some 1.8 million distinct CDR3 sequences, roughly 43% of them seen once, and the ten largest clones take roughly 23%. Comments on this clonotype: The antigen remains undetermined.

Researchers report isolating at least 7 million PBMCs per sample. The TCR originated in a human donor in good health. The sample was blood. The chain carries TRBV20-1 and TRBJ2-7, with a tentative D call TRBD2 (5 bases). The CDR3 region has the DNA TGCAGTGCTAGAGGGTCGGGGAACCCCTACGAGCAGTACTTC. This encodes CSARGSGNPYEQYF.